This TCR beta chain was captured by sequencing in a study of response to subunit inactivated influenza vaccine. Study-wide results and caveats: Seasonal influenza vaccination, on each occasion, was suggested by the authors to recruit few new T cells.

This clonotype was counted only a few times. The antigen remains undetermined. V was pared by 0 bases and J by 3 bases, with 11 bases between. CDR1 LGHDT and CDR2 YNNKEL come from the germline V gene (reference sequence). The CDR3 is 15 residues long. TCRdb ran MiXCR on the RT-PCR reads and lists one entry per CDR3 protein. The data contain hundreds of thousands of distinct CDR3 sequences, 15% to 18% of them seen just once; the ten biggest clones take up around a tenth. Sequenced material: PBMCs from blood, taken 12 days after vaccination. J is TRBJ1-2 and V is TRBV3-1; a possible D gene is TRBD1 (6 bases). This receptor was identified in a man in his fifties who received an inactivated influenza vaccine. CDR3 region: CASSQDIAGDYGYTF. The DNA of the CDR3 is TGTGCCAGCAGCCAAGATATTGCAGGGGACTATGGCTACACCTTC.